Below are 28 T cell receptor beta chains sequenced from a single sample in a study of human T cells and chemical hapten exposure. MiXCR, run by TCRdb on the RACE reads, gives a single entry per CDR3 protein. The sample records some 42,000 distinct CDR3 sequences, about 8.9% being singletons. Noted time point: patch test 2, 6 weeks after DPC sensitization. The treatment denotes: therapeutic diphenylcyclopropenone sensitization with weekly scalp DPC. This specimen was whole blood, taken in connection with sensitization to the hapten diphenylcyclopropenone (DPC). Source of these receptors: a woman between 40 and 50 years old with alopecia areata. Some clones in this sample may be carry-over from other donors' samples.

This rearrangement joins TRBV20-1 to TRBJ2-7; 9 bases are a match to TRBD2. CDR1 DFQATT and CDR2 SNEGSKA come from the germline V gene (reference sequence). The CDR3 covers 14 residues. The junction had 8 bases not matched to a gene; V was cut back by 3 bases and J by 5 bases. As DNA, the CDR3 is TGCAGTGCTAGGTCCCCTAGCGGGGTCAACGAGCAGTACTTC. Translated, it gives CSARSPSGVNEQYF.

As regards this clonotype: A much larger clone differs by one base, so this may be a read error. V gene TRBV20-1 combines with J gene TRBJ2-5, with a tentative D call TRBD1 (6 bases). Per germline, CDR1 DFQATT and CDR2 SNEGSKA (reference sequence). This CDR3 region has 14 residues. The CDR3 DNA follows: TGCAGTGCTGGAGACGGACAGCCCCAAGAGACCCAGTACTTC. This sequence encodes CSAGDGQPQETQYF.

This clonotype was recorded many times. The chain carries TRBV4-1 and TRBJ2-2, with 7 bases fitting TRBD1. This CDR3 region has 16 residues. With 6 bases clipped from V and 3 bases from J, the junction kept 10 bases outside the gene matches. Germline assignment: CDR1 MGHRA and CDR2 YSYEKL. DNA for the CDR3: TGCGCCAGCAGAGAAGGGACAGCTCGGTACACCGGGGAGCTGTTTTTT. Amino acid sequence: CASREGTARYTGELFF.

As DNA, the CDR3 is TGTGCCAGCAGCATTCGGGCCCAAGGGGAGCTGTTTTTT. Its translation is CASSIRAQGELFF. This sequence joins TRBV11-2 and TRBJ2-2, with no clear D. The V and J ends lost 5 bases and 8 bases respectively, with 12 bases between them. This CDR3 contains 13 residues. Germline V gene sequence: CDR1 SGHAT, CDR2 FQNNGV.

This clonotype was seen many times. The V call is TRBV6-2 or TRBV6-3, the J call TRBJ2-5; maybe TRBD2 (6 bases). The length of the CDR3 is 12 residues. Germline assignment: CDR1 MNHEY and CDR2 SVGEGT. V was trimmed by 6 bases and J by 5 bases, leaving 10 bases between them. The CDR3 DNA sequence: TGTGCCAGCAGCCGGGACTTCGAGACCCAGTACTTC. It specifies CASSRDFETQYF.

This chain links TRBV28 with TRBJ2-7; D is unresolved. Germline CDR1 is MDHEN and CDR2 is SYDVKM. The CDR3 loop spans 12 amino acids. V was cut by 8 bases and J by 3 bases, with 11 bases left in between. The CDR3: CASGPPYYEQYF. The CDR3 region has the DNA TGTGCCAGCGGACCCCCCTACTACGAGCAGTACTTC.

This clonotype was counted ten times or more. The chain recombines TRBV20-1 with TRBJ1-2; TRBD1 is a possible D gene (6 bases). This CDR3 has 14 amino acids. The V end lost 8 bases, the J end lost 6 bases, and 22 bases lay between the germline ends. Germline V gives CDR1 DFQATT, CDR2 SNEGSKA (reference sequence). CDR3 sequence: CSSRAPGAHHGYTF. As DNA, the CDR3 is TGCAGTAGTAGAGCCCCGGGGGCGCATCATGGCTACACCTTC.

The sample holds many counts of this clonotype. This chain joins TRBV29-1 and TRBJ2-3; 7 nucleotides align to TRBD2. Trimming at V came to 6 bases and at J to 4 bases, leaving 7 bases not matched to a gene. This CDR3 comprises 13 residues. CDR1 and CDR2 (germline): SQVTM, ANQGSEA. CDR3 DNA: TGCAGCGTGCCAACTAGCGCCGCAGATACGCAGTATTTT. It yields the protein CSVPTSAADTQYF.

There are many counts of this clonotype. This chain joins TRBV28 and TRBJ1-2; no definite D call. The CDR3 sequence is 9 residues long. Trimming stripped 8 bases from V and 9 bases from J, with 7 bases between. Germline assignment: CDR1 MDHEN and CDR2 SYDVKM. The CDR3 reads CASGPRYTF. CDR3 nucleotide sequence: TGTGCCAGCGGCCCTCGCTACACCTTC.

There are many counts of this clonotype. This chain joins TRBV6-1 and TRBJ2-5; D is uncertain. CDR3 size: 14 residues. CDR1 is MNHNS, CDR2 SASEGT, per germline. Trimming stripped 0 bases from V and 6 bases from J, with 11 bases between. This CDR3 reads CASSEADGLQTQYF. The DNA of the CDR3 is TGTGCCAGCAGTGAAGCGGACGGTTTGCAGACCCAGTACTTC.

Many counts were recorded for this clonotype. The gene calls are TRBV9 and TRBJ2-7, with D possibly TRBD1 on 6 matching bases. V was trimmed by 4 bases and J by 4 bases, leaving 15 bases between them. CDR1 is SGDLS and CDR2 is YYNGEE in the germline V gene. The CDR3 contains 14 residues. CDR3 nucleotides: TGTGCCAGCAGCCCCGGACAGAGTGGTTACGAGCAGTACTTC. Protein: CASSPGQSGYEQYF.

This clonotype was detected many times. The chain links TRBV27 to TRBJ2-1; 10 bases align to TRBD2. CDR3 length: 14 residues. From germline, CDR1 is MNHEY and CDR2 SMNVEV (reference sequence). J gave up 6 bases and V 6 bases, and 5 bases lay outside the gene matches. This chain's CDR3 is CASSTGLASNEQFF. The CDR3 DNA reads as TGTGCCAGCAGCACGGGACTAGCGAGCAATGAGCAGTTCTTC.

This clonotype was counted ten times or more. The genes are TRBV6-1 and TRBJ2-5; D unresolved. The V end was cut by 1 base, the J end by 2 bases, with 11 bases between. The CDR3 extends over 15 amino acids. Germline values: CDR1 MNHNS, CDR2 SASEGT. The CDR3 nucleotides read TGTGCCAGCAGTGAAGGGCTGAGCGATCAAGAGACCCAGTACTTC. Protein sequence: CASSEGLSDQETQYF.

This clonotype has a count of ten or more. The J gene is TRBJ2-4, the V gene TRBV5-8; 9 nucleotides match TRBD1. V lost 5 bases and J lost 1; bases outside the gene matches: 4. Germline V CDR1 and CDR2: SGHTS, YDEGEE. The CDR3 has 15 residues. Here the CDR3 reads CASRGTGIAKNIQYF. CDR3 bases: TGTGCCAGCAGGGGGACAGGGATCGCCAAAAACATTCAGTACTTC.

This clonotype was observed at least ten times. The chain has TRBV25-1 and TRBJ2-7, with a weak D call TRBD1 (5 bases). Trimming took 1 base from V and 3 from J, leaving 13 bases between them. Per germline, CDR1 MGHDK and CDR2 SYGVNS. The CDR3 loop spans 15 amino acids. CDR3 amino acids: CASSEFRGPIYEQYF. CDR3 DNA sequence: TGTGCCAGCAGTGAATTTAGGGGCCCTATCTACGAGCAGTACTTC.

This clonotype showed up many times. The rearrangement links TRBV4-1 to TRBJ2-7; 7 bases align to TRBD1. The CDR3 loop spans 13 amino acids. CDR1 and CDR2 from the germline V gene are MGHRA and YSYEKL. J lost 4 bases, V lost 1 base, and 1 base had no gene match. CDR3 DNA sequence: TGCGCCAGCAGCCAAGGGGACAGTTACGAGCAGTACTTC. It is translated as CASSQGDSYEQYF.

V and J are TRBV2 and TRBJ2-7, with D unresolved. V lost 4 bases, J lost 2 bases, and 0 bases lay in between. CDR3 length equals 10 residues. CDR1 is SNHLY and CDR2 is FYNNEI in the germline V gene. CDR3 sequence (DNA): TGTGCCAGCAGTGCCTACGAGCAGTACTTC. It yields the protein CASSAYEQYF.

This clonotype was recorded many times. J is TRBJ1-2 and V is TRBV4-3, with 10 bases matching TRBD1. This CDR3 has 14 residues. CDR1 and CDR2 from the germline V gene are LGHNA and YSLEER. J lost 5 bases, V lost 7 bases, and 7 bases had no gene match. The CDR3 nucleotides read TGCGCCAGCAACCGGGACAGGGGCGTTTATGGCTACACCTTC. This encodes CASNRDRGVYGYTF.

This clonotype came up many times. This rearrangement joins TRBV9 to TRBJ1-1; D is unclear. Germline CDR1 is SGDLS and CDR2 is YYNGEE. V was pared by 5 bases and J by 6 bases, with 14 bases between. This CDR3 comprises 13 residues. The CDR3, as DNA: TGTGCCAGCAGTAGGGCAGATGTCTCTGAAGCTTTCTTT. This codes for CASSRADVSEAFF.

This clonotype occurred many times. This sequence joins TRBV11-2 and TRBJ2-7; 7 nucleotides agree with TRBD1. The germline V gene has CDR1 SGHAT and CDR2 FQNNGV. The CDR3 loop spans 15 amino acids. V gave up 1 base and J gave up 4 bases; unmatched junction bases: 7. CDR3 coding DNA: TGTGCCAGCAGCTTAGCACCGGGACAGACATACGAGCAGTACTTC. Translating it yields CASSLAPGQTYEQYF.

Ten or more counts support this clonotype. The chain employs TRBV11-2 and TRBJ1-1; D uncertain. The V and J ends lost 5 bases and 6 bases respectively, with 7 bases between them. Germline V gene sequence: CDR1 SGHAT, CDR2 FQNNGV. CDR3 length equals 11 residues. The CDR3 coding sequence is TGTGCCAGCAGCAACGGGCCTGAAGCTTTCTTT. Protein sequence: CASSNGPEAFF.

In its sample, this clonotype was seen many times. The J gene is TRBJ2-5, the V gene TRBV29-1; D is possibly TRBD2 (6 bases). This CDR3 comprises 13 residues. V dropped 6 bases and J dropped 5 bases, with 16 bases sitting between them. Germline CDR1 and CDR2: SQVTM and ANQGSEA. The CDR3 coding sequence is TGCAGCGTACCCTGGGGGGTTTGGGAGACCCAGTACTTC. Amino acid sequence: CSVPWGVWETQYF.

This clonotype was detected many times. The chain combines TRBV24-1 with TRBJ2-6, with TRBD1 as a possible D gene (5 bases). Between the trimmed V and J ends, which lost 5 bases and 0 bases, there was a span of 10 bases. CDR1 KGHDR and CDR2 SFDVKD come from the germline V gene. CDR3 length equals 16 residues. Here the CDR3 reads CATSGQGHSGANVLTF. For the CDR3, the DNA is TGTGCCACCAGTGGTCAGGGCCACTCTGGGGCCAACGTCCTGACTTTC.

This clonotype was counted ten times or more. V usage is TRBV5-1 and J usage is TRBJ2-3; 11 nucleotides agree with TRBD2. Trimming at V came to 0 bases and at J to 5 bases, leaving 5 bases not matched to a gene. The CDR3 sequence is 16 residues long. Germline CDR1 reads SGHRS; CDR2 reads YFSETQ. CDR3 loop: CASSLEIAGGRDTQYF. CDR3 sequence (DNA): TGCGCCAGCAGCTTGGAGATAGCGGGGGGGCGAGATACGCAGTATTTT.

This clonotype was counted at least ten times. The genes are TRBV2 and TRBJ1-6; D possibly corresponds to TRBD1 (5 bases). From germline, CDR1 is SNHLY and CDR2 FYNNEI. This CDR3 is built from 14 residues. V was pared by 10 bases and J by 6 bases, with 16 bases between. Here the CDR3 reads CATSERDSNSPLHF. As DNA, the CDR3 is TGTGCCACCTCAGAACGAGACAGTAATTCACCCCTCCACTTT.

The rearrangement links TRBV12-3 or TRBV12-4 to TRBJ2-3, with 8 bases aligning to TRBD1. The CDR3 is made up of 15 amino acids. The V segment lost 7 bases and the J segment 1 base; nucleotides outside the gene matches: 7. For the CDR3, the DNA is TGTGCCAGCACCGGGGACAGGCACCGCACAGATACGCAGTATTTT. Amino acid sequence: CASTGDRHRTDTQYF.

This clonotype has a count of ten or more. This chain uses TRBV7-9 with TRBJ2-7; either TRBD1 or TRBD2 may supply D (5 bases each). With 5 bases removed from V and 4 bases from J, the gap between germline ends came to 12 bases. Per the germline V gene, CDR1 is SEHNR and CDR2 is FQNEAQ (reference sequence). This CDR3 region has 13 residues. Here the CDR3 DNA reads TGTGCCAGCAGCCCGGGGCTATGGTACGAGCAGTACTTC. It yields the protein CASSPGLWYEQYF.

This clonotype showed up many times. The chain is built from TRBV5-1 and TRBJ1-1, with D unclear. V shed 0 bases and J shed 1 base, with 10 bases lying between them. This CDR3 is 15 amino acids long. Germline loops: CDR1 SGHRS, CDR2 YFSETQ. CDR3: CASSLDNPGNTEAFF. In nucleotides, the CDR3 is TGCGCCAGCAGCTTGGATAATCCCGGGAACACTGAAGCTTTCTTT.